The entry below gives a single T cell receptor beta chain sequence along with its context. These data are taken from a study of shared clonotypes between healthy human individuals. The data were produced by immunoSEQ multiplex PCR, yet TCRdb's version contains in-frame clones alone and is incomplete. The repertoire holds 950,000 to 1,100,000 clones, with 60% to 80% as singletons. From germline, CDR1 is ENHRY and CDR2 SYGVKD. The length of the CDR3 is 15 residues. V dropped 2 bases and J dropped 4; count of bases not matched to a gene: 4. Subsets obtained from CD4+ cells comprised CD45RA+ naive and CD45RA-negative memory cells.

The sequenced sample was memory CD4+ T cells sorted from blood. Stated subset: CD45RA-negative fraction. The chain carries TRBV10-3 and TRBJ2-1, with 8 bases that match TRBD1. This clonotype originated in a man aged 18 to 30 in good health. The CDR3 here is CAISEGGQVYNEQFF. In nucleotides, the CDR3 is TGTGCCATCAGTGAGGGGGGACAGGTATACAATGAGCAGTTCTTC.